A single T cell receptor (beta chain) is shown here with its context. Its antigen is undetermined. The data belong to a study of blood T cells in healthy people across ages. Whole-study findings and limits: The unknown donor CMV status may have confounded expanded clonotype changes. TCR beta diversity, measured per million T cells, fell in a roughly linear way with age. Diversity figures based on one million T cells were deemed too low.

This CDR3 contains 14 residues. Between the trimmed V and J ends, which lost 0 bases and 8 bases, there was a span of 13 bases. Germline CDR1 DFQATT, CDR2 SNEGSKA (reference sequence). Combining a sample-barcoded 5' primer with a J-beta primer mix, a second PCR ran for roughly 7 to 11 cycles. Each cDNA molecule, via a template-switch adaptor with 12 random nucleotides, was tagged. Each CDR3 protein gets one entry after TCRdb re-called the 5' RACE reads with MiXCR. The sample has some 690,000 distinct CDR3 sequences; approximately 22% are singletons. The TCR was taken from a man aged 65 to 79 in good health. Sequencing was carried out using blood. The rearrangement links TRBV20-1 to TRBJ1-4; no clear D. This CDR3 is CSARDFPAREKLFF. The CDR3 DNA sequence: TGCAGTGCTAGAGATTTTCCAGCCCGAGAAAAACTGTTTTTT.